These 21 T cell receptor beta chains were all obtained from the same sample, sequenced in a study of blood T cell repertoires in COVID-19. Libraries were prepared by immunoSEQ multiplex PCR; TCRdb keeps only in-frame clonotypes and omits some of them. The sample carries roughly 410,000 clones, more than 70% recorded once. Sequenced input: peripheral blood. The receptor source for this set is a man in his forties with acute or convalescent COVID-19.

As regards this clone: One junction end does not reproduce the germline sequence, and a read error may be involved. The chain uses TRBV29-1 and TRBJ1-1, with a weak D call TRBD1 (6 bases). The germline V gene has CDR1 SQVTM and CDR2 ANQGSEA. The CDR3 totals 14 residues. CDR3 DNA: TGTACGGTAGGCGGGTACAGGGCGAGCCCTGAAGCTTTCTTT. Translation gives CTVGGYRASPEAFF.

This clone was seen a single time. The CDR3 is CASSSTGPNQPQHF. In DNA form, the CDR3 reads TGTGCCAGCAGCTCTACAGGGCCCAATCAGCCCCAGCATTTT. The chain couples TRBV7-8 to TRBJ1-5; D is perhaps TRBD1 (6 bases). The CDR3 has 14 residues. Trimming stripped 4 bases from V and 3 bases from J, with 10 bases between. CDR1 and CDR2 from the germline V gene are SGHVS and FQNEAQ.

The gene calls are TRBV7-2 and TRBJ1-3; D may be TRBD1 (5 bases). The V and J ends lost 4 bases and 4 bases respectively, with 11 bases between them. The length of the CDR3 is 14 residues. The V gene's germline CDR1 is SGHTA and CDR2 FQGNSA. CDR3 nucleotides: TGTGCCAGCAGCTGGGAGGGGTACGGAAACACCATATATTTT. This codes for CASSWEGYGNTIYF.

CDR3 coding DNA: TGTGCCAGCAGCCTCTCGCCGGGACAGAGGCGGTACTTC. Translation gives CASSLSPGQRRYF. V is TRBV11-2 and J is TRBJ2-7, with 7 bases identical to TRBD1. Germline loops: CDR1 SGHAT, CDR2 FQNNGV. V was clipped by 5 bases and J by 12 bases; unmatched bases: 13. The CDR3 has 13 residues.

V gene TRBV20-1 combines with J gene TRBJ1-1; D is unclear. Trimming left V 8 bases short and J 4 bases short, with 11 bases between. CDR1 is DFQATT and CDR2 is SNEGSKA in the germline V gene (reference sequence). This CDR3 comprises 11 residues. The CDR3 region is CSPLRGTEAFF. The CDR3 DNA reads as TGCAGTCCTTTACGCGGCACTGAAGCTTTCTTT.

The chain is built from TRBV19 and TRBJ2-7; D not certain. Germline CDR1 is LNHDA and CDR2 is SQIVND (reference sequence). The length of the CDR3 is 12 residues. The V and J ends lost 5 bases and 3 bases respectively, with 8 bases between them. CDR3 nucleotide sequence: TGTGCCAGTAGTCCGCAGTTCTACGAGCAGTACTTC. It codes for CASSPQFYEQYF.

The chain recombines TRBV10-1 with TRBJ1-2; 7 bases match TRBD1. CDR3 size: 13 residues. CDR1 WNHNN and CDR2 SYGVQD come from the germline V gene (reference sequence). Trimming took 0 bases from V and 8 from J; bases not matched to a gene: 3. The CDR3 reads CASSESTGEGYTF. For the CDR3, the DNA is TGCGCCAGCAGTGAGTCCACAGGGGAGGGCTACACCTTC.

The chain carries TRBV19 and TRBJ1-5; the match to TRBD1 covers 7 bases. The CDR3 has 14 residues. J gave up 4 bases and V 6 bases, and 6 bases lay outside the gene matches. Germline CDR1 reads LNHDA; CDR2 reads SQIVND (reference sequence). The CDR3 reads CASSSTGQNQPQHF. The CDR3 nucleotides read TGTGCCAGTAGCTCGACAGGGCAGAATCAGCCCCAGCATTTT.

The chain carries TRBV10-3 and TRBJ1-4, with 7 positions matching TRBD1. Germline assignment: CDR1 ENHRY and CDR2 SYGVKD. The V segment lost 10 bases and the J segment 12 bases; nucleotides outside the gene matches: 14. This CDR3 comprises 13 residues. CDR3 protein: CATRGGTLGELFF. In nucleotides, the CDR3 is TGTGCCACGCGAGGGGGCACCCTGGGGGAACTGTTTTTT.

This clone was seen at least ten times. J is TRBJ1-2 and V is TRBV5-4; the D is unclear. The CDR3 is 15 residues long. In germline, CDR1 is SGHNT, CDR2 YYREEE (reference sequence). The germline V and J ends were trimmed by 0 bases and 6 bases, with 15 bases remaining between them. The CDR3 bases are TGTGCCAGCAGCTTGGCCACAGCCTACGGTGATGGCTACACCTTC. Encoded protein: CASSLATAYGDGYTF. Based on the CDR3 plus reference TRBV5-4 and TRBJ1-2, the full variable domain is ETGVTQSPTHLIKTRGQQVTLRCSSQSGHNTVSWYQQALGQGPQFIFQYYREEENGRGNFPPRFSGLQFPNYSSELNVNALELDDSALYLCASSLATAYGDGYTFGSGTRLTVV.

This chain joins TRBV19 and TRBJ2-1; 10 bases are a match to TRBD1. Trimming took 4 bases from V and 4 from J; bases not matched to a gene: 7. The CDR3 covers 16 residues. Looked up from germline, CDR1 is LNHDA and CDR2 is SQIVND (reference sequence). In DNA, the CDR3 is TGTGCCAGTAGTACGCCGGGACAGGGGTATTACAATGAGCAGTTCTTC. It translates to CASSTPGQGYYNEQFF.

The genes are TRBV9 and TRBJ2-3; D may be TRBD2 (6 bases). The CDR3 covers 16 residues. The germline V and J ends were trimmed by 1 base and 0 bases, with 12 bases remaining between them. CDR1 is SGDLS and CDR2 is YYNGEE in the germline V gene. The CDR3 loop reads CASSVSGERSTDTQYF. The CDR3 nucleotides read TGTGCCAGCAGCGTATCGGGAGAAAGGAGCACAGATACGCAGTATTTT.

The rearrangement uses TRBV19 and TRBJ2-1; 7 bases match TRBD2. The CDR3 is 17 amino acids. Germline values: CDR1 LNHDA, CDR2 SQIVND (reference sequence). J lost 4 bases, V lost 5 bases, and 14 bases had no gene match. The chain's CDR3 is CASSPLILRGSYNEQFF. The CDR3 DNA sequence: TGTGCCAGTAGTCCCCTTATATTGCGCGGGAGTTACAATGAGCAGTTCTTC.

The chain joins TRBV24-1 to TRBJ2-5, with TRBD2 identical over 10 bases. With 2 bases clipped from V and 1 base from J, the junction kept 6 bases outside the gene matches. The germline V gene encodes CDR1 KGHDR and CDR2 SFDVKD. The CDR3 length is 17 residues. DNA for the CDR3: TGTGCCACCAGTGATTCCGGTCTAGCGGGGGCCCAAGAGACCCAGTACTTC. It encodes CATSDSGLAGAQETQYF.

The rearrangement joins TRBV5-5 to TRBJ1-5, with D tentatively TRBD1 (5 bases). CDR1 is SGHKS and CDR2 is YYEKEE in the germline V gene (reference sequence). V dropped 0 bases and J dropped 7 bases, with 14 bases sitting between them. The CDR3 runs to 15 residues. The CDR3 here is CASSLGPAGYQPQHF. DNA for the CDR3: TGTGCCAGCAGCTTGGGCCCTGCAGGGTACCAGCCCCAGCATTTT.

The V gene is TRBV5-1, the J gene TRBJ1-6; D is uncertain. CDR3 length equals 14 residues. Germline V lookup: CDR1 SGHRS, CDR2 YFSETQ. V lost 0 bases, J lost 8 bases, and 9 bases lay in between. CDR3 sequence (DNA): TGCGCCAGCAGCTTGGACCTAAGAGATTCACCCCTCCACTTT. It codes for CASSLDLRDSPLHF.

The chain uses TRBV27 and TRBJ1-2, with unresolved D. The CDR3 is 15 residues long. Germline CDR1 MNHEY, CDR2 SMNVEV (reference sequence). V was trimmed by 1 base and J by 2 bases, leaving 11 bases between them. This chain's CDR3 is CASSLLAGLNYGYTF. As DNA, the CDR3 is TGTGCCAGCAGTTTATTAGCGGGTTTGAACTATGGCTACACCTTC.

The V and J genes are TRBV9 and TRBJ1-1; 7 nucleotides align to TRBD1. CDR1 and CDR2 from the germline V gene are SGDLS and YYNGEE. With 3 bases clipped from V and 5 bases from J, the junction kept 1 base outside the gene matches. The CDR3 runs 12 residues. CDR3 in amino acids: CASSAGGTEAFF. CDR3 DNA sequence: TGTGCCAGCAGCGCAGGGGGGACTGAAGCTTTCTTT. The variable domain in full, with the rest retrieved from reference TRBV9 and TRBJ1-1, is DSGVTQTPKHLITATGQRVTLRCSPRSGDLSVYWYQQSLDQGLQFLIQYYNGEERAKGNILERFSAQQFPDLHSELNLSSLELGDSALYFCASSAGGTEAFFGQGTRLTVV.

V and J are TRBV7-6 and TRBJ2-1; 9 bases are shared with TRBD1. Germline V gene lookup returns CDR1 SGHVS and CDR2 FNYEAQ. The V and J ends lost 5 bases and 4 bases, in that order; junction bases with no gene match: 6. The CDR3 extends over 15 amino acids. CDR3 region: CASSLGTGNYNEQFF. The CDR3 region has the DNA TGTGCCAGCAGCCTAGGGACAGGGAATTACAATGAGCAGTTCTTC.

With respect to this clone: This sample includes further DNA sequences coding for the same CDR3. J is TRBJ1-5 and V is TRBV5-1; 10 bases match TRBD1. Germline V gene data show CDR1 as SGHRS and CDR2 as YFSETQ. The trim removed 4 bases at V and 4 bases at J, leaving 2 bases unmatched. CDR3 length: 14 residues. Here the CDR3 DNA reads TGCGCCAGCAGCCCGGGACAGGGGAATCAGCCCCAGCATTTT. It translates to CASSPGQGNQPQHF.

V usage is TRBV28 and J usage is TRBJ1-5; 7 bases match TRBD1. The junction had 7 bases not matched to a gene; V was cut back by 5 bases and J by 3 bases. The CDR3 extends over 15 amino acids. CDR1 is MDHEN and CDR2 is SYDVKM in the germline V gene. This CDR3 reads CASSQPTGNNQPQHF. CDR3 coding DNA: TGTGCCAGCAGTCAACCGACAGGGAACAATCAGCCCCAGCATTTT.